The T cell receptor beta chain under discussion was sequenced for a study of shared clonotypes between healthy human individuals. CDR3 length: 13 residues. The V end lost 3 bases, the J end lost 4 bases, and 7 bases lay between the germline ends. From germline, CDR1 is MNHNY and CDR2 SVGAGI (reference sequence). Regarding the study as a whole: Generally, naive subsets came out with larger estimated richness than memory subsets. It was observed that 5% to 6.5% of naive CD4 clonotypes were shared across a handful of donors. Relative to their counterparts shared across all four donors, non-shared clonotypes exhibited diminished generation probabilities.

The authors distributed each subset's genomic DNA evenly over several immunoSEQ plates. Here immunoSEQ multiplex PCR was the method, and the copy in TCRdb shows in-frame clones only, minus some. The sample lists about 230,000 clones, approximately 65% occurring once. On this clone itself: Its cognate antigen is unknown.

Material: memory CD4+ T cells sorted from blood. Subset indicated: CD45RA-negative fraction. The chain recombines TRBV6-6 with TRBJ2-1; D call uncertain. The TCR comes from a man younger than 40 in good health. This CDR3 is CASSYTTYNEQFF. Written as DNA, the CDR3 is TGTGCCAGCAGTTATACTACTTACAATGAGCAGTTCTTC.